A single T cell receptor (beta chain) is shown here with its context. The table came from immunoSEQ multiplex PCR; TCRdb's copy has only in-frame clones and leaves some out. The sample shows approximately 2,300,000 clones, less than 95% of them seen only once. The sample comes from a study of shared clonotypes between healthy human individuals. The CDR3 sequence is 13 residues long. The V gene's germline CDR1 is SGHAT and CDR2 FQNNGV. V was cut by 2 bases and J by 7 bases, with 12 bases left in between. The chain employs TRBV11-2 and TRBJ2-7; D might be TRBD1 (6 bases). Sequenced input: naive CD4+ T cells from PBMCs. Regarding subset: CD45RA+ positively selected. The origin of this receptor is a man aged 18 to 29 in good health. Some clones in this sample may be carry-over from other donors' samples. DNA for the CDR3: TGTGCCAGCAGCTTATTCCAGGGGACAGAGCAGTACTTC. It is translated as CASSLFQGTEQYF. Full variable domain (rest looked up from reference TRBV11-2 and TRBJ2-7): EAGVAQSPRYKIIEKRQSVAFWCNPISGHATLYWYQQILGQGPKLLIQFQNNGVVDDSQLPKDRFSAERLKGVDSTLKIQPAKLEDSAVYLCASSLFQGTEQYFGPGTRLTVT.